The 11 T cell receptor beta chains presented below share a single source sample, sequenced in a study of blood T cell repertoires in COVID-19. This table comes from immunoSEQ multiplex PCR, and its TCRdb copy is limited to in-frame clones, with some not included. The table records 250,000 or so clones, about 86% of them present only once. Input material: PBMCs or T cells enriched from blood (not recorded which). All receptors come from a man aged 50 to 60 who had recovered from COVID-19.

The chain carries TRBV28 and TRBJ1-4, with TRBD1 matching over 7 bases. Per the germline V gene, CDR1 is MDHEN and CDR2 is SYDVKM. The CDR3 is 14 residues long. The trim removed 8 bases at V and 6 bases at J, leaving 9 bases unmatched. CDR3 in amino acids: CASDGQGDDEKLFF. CDR3 DNA sequence: TGTGCCAGCGATGGGCAGGGGGATGATGAAAAACTGTTTTTT.

The CDR3 here is CASRGGDSRAYGYTF. The CDR3, as DNA: TGTGCCAGTAGGGGAGGGGACTCTCGTGCCTATGGCTACACCTTC. This chain links TRBV19 with TRBJ1-2; D may be TRBD1 (5 bases). The CDR3 covers 15 residues. The V gene's germline CDR1 is LNHDA and CDR2 SQIVND (reference sequence). V lost 6 bases and J 4 bases, leaving 18 bases between the germline ends.

This clone was seen a few times. The chain uses TRBV5-4 and TRBJ2-3; 9 bases are shared with TRBD2. Germline assignment: CDR1 SGHNT and CDR2 YYREEE (reference sequence). This CDR3 region has 16 residues. The ends lost 4 bases at V and 0 bases at J; junction bases unmatched: 6. The CDR3 loop is CASSPQRGVSTDTQYF. CDR3 in DNA: TGTGCCAGCAGCCCACAGCGGGGGGTCAGCACAGATACGCAGTATTTT.

This chain joins TRBV6-5 and TRBJ2-1, with D possibly TRBD1 on 6 matching bases. V was pared by 6 bases and J by 2 bases, with 14 bases between. There are 15 residues in the CDR3. Per the germline V gene, CDR1 is MNHEY and CDR2 is SVGAGI. The CDR3 coding sequence is TGTGCCAGCAGAAAGAGGGGGAACGCCTACAATGAGCAGTTCTTC. It yields the protein CASRKRGNAYNEQFF.

The chain couples TRBV6-5 to TRBJ2-3; no firm D call. Germline CDR1 and CDR2: MNHEY and SVGAGI. Trimming took off 6 bases at V and 1 base at J, with 11 bases between the two ends. CDR3 length equals 14 residues. This chain's CDR3 is CASRAIIGTDTQYF. The CDR3 DNA sequence: TGTGCCAGCAGAGCAATCATCGGCACAGATACGCAGTATTTT.

This chain connects TRBV10-1 to TRBJ2-7; D not certain. Trimming took off 5 bases at V and 6 bases at J, with 11 bases between the two ends. The CDR3 is made up of 12 amino acids. Germline CDR1 WNHNN, CDR2 SYGVQD (reference sequence). This CDR3 reads CASSRSLGEQYF. CDR3 DNA sequence: TGCGCCAGCAGTAGGAGCCTGGGCGAGCAGTACTTC.

V gene TRBV13 combines with J gene TRBJ2-1; 8 bases are shared with TRBD1. V was pared by 5 bases and J by 8 bases, with 5 bases of the junction left unmatched. The CDR3 sequence is 13 residues long. From germline, CDR1 is PRHDT and CDR2 FYEKMQ (reference sequence). The CDR3 DNA is TGTGCCAGCAGCCACGGACAGGGCTATGAGCAGTTCTTC. Amino acid sequence: CASSHGQGYEQFF.

The genes are TRBV2 and TRBJ2-2; tentative D call: TRBD2 (5 bases). The V end was cut by 6 bases, the J end by 2 bases, with 16 bases between. The CDR3 runs to 16 residues. From germline, CDR1 is SNHLY and CDR2 FYNNEI. The CDR3 DNA reads TGTGCCAGCAGCTTAGTGAGACTACGTAACACCGGGGAGCTGTTTTTT. Residues: CASSLVRLRNTGELFF.

The CDR3 region has the DNA TGTGCCAGCAGCCCCCTTGGTAGCGGAAGATACAATGAGCAGTTCTTC. It yields the protein CASSPLGSGRYNEQFF. The gene calls are TRBV7-2 and TRBJ2-1, with a weak D call TRBD2 (6 bases). The germline gives CDR1 SGHTA, CDR2 FQGNSA. V lost 5 bases to trimming and J lost 4 bases, with 18 bases between them. This CDR3 comprises 16 residues.

This chain uses TRBV7-8 with TRBJ1-4, with 10 bases fitting TRBD1. V lost 3 bases, J lost 5 bases, and 0 bases stayed unmatched. This CDR3 is built from 14 residues. Germline V lookup: CDR1 SGHVS, CDR2 FQNEAQ. CDR3 sequence (DNA): TGTGCCAGCAGCTTGGGACAGGGGAATGAAAAACTGTTTTTT. As protein: CASSLGQGNEKLFF.

Concerning this clone itself: The germline gene is not matched at one end of the junction; a read error may be the cause. J is TRBJ2-7 and V is TRBV11-3; 7 nucleotides match TRBD2. In germline, CDR1 is SGHNT, CDR2 YENEEA. The CDR3 sequence is 11 residues long. CDR3: CASSSVRGRAF. In DNA, the CDR3 is TGTGCCAGCAGCTCAGTGCGGGGGAGAGCTTTC.